The 13 T cell receptor beta chains below all came from one sample that was sequenced in a study of cytomegalovirus exposure and HLA in healthy donors. With 60 Vbeta and 13 Jbeta primers, the PCR was carried out. Measured with immunoSEQ multiplex PCR; TCRdb has only the in-frame clones, and not every one. In the table there are approximately 130,000 clones, around 83% of which are singletons. Material: PBMCs. The receptors originated from a man in his forties or fifties in good health and CMV-seronegative.

This clone was counted once. This rearrangement joins TRBV5-1 to TRBJ1-4, with D unresolved. In germline, CDR1 is SGHRS, CDR2 YFSETQ. The CDR3 runs to 15 residues. V was clipped by 5 bases and J by 8 bases, with 19 bases between them. In nucleotides, the CDR3 is TGCGCCAGCAGTCCCTACGGGTCTACCGAGGAAAAACTGTTTTTT. This encodes CASSPYGSTEEKLFF.

The chain combines TRBV27 with TRBJ2-1; D remains ambiguous. Per the germline V gene, CDR1 is MNHEY and CDR2 is SMNVEV (reference sequence). V was trimmed by 2 bases and J by 4 bases, leaving 9 bases between them. The length of the CDR3 is 14 residues. Written as DNA, the CDR3 is TGTGCCAGCAGTTTAAGCGTATCGTACAATGAGCAGTTCTTC. This translates into CASSLSVSYNEQFF.

This chain links TRBV7-9 with TRBJ1-1, with TRBD1 as a possible D gene (5 bases). Trimming shortened V by 5 bases and J by 1 base, and 11 bases separated the two germline ends. Germline CDR1 is SEHNR and CDR2 is FQNEAQ (reference sequence). The CDR3 runs 14 residues. In DNA, the CDR3 is TGTGCCAGCAGCCGTTTGGGGGGGAACACTGAAGCTTTCTTT. Its protein product is CASSRLGGNTEAFF.

V gene TRBV11-2 combines with J gene TRBJ1-1; no clear D. Germline V gene data show CDR1 as SGHAT and CDR2 as FQNNGV. Trimming stripped 3 bases from V and 4 bases from J, with 12 bases between. The CDR3 runs to 14 residues. The CDR3 is CASSFDMEFTEAFF. CDR3 DNA: TGTGCCAGCAGCTTTGATATGGAGTTCACTGAAGCTTTCTTT.

This clone showed up just once. This rearrangement joins TRBV30 to TRBJ1-5; 9 bases are shared with TRBD1. V trimming: 2 bases; J trimming: 1 base; junction bases outside the gene matches: 3. The CDR3 length is 15 residues. Looked up from germline, CDR1 is GTSNPN and CDR2 is SVGIG (reference sequence). The CDR3 reads CAWSTGGASNQPQHF. The CDR3 region has the DNA TGTGCCTGGAGTACAGGGGGCGCAAGCAATCAGCCCCAGCATTTT.

The chain is built from TRBV6-1 and TRBJ2-5; 8 bases agree with TRBD1. V trimming: 6 bases; J trimming: 3 bases; junction bases outside the gene matches: 3. The CDR3 contains 13 residues. Germline CDR1 reads MNHNS; CDR2 reads SASEGT. The CDR3 loop is CASRHRGEETQYF. As DNA, the CDR3 is TGTGCCAGCAGACACAGGGGGGAAGAGACCCAGTACTTC.

This sequence joins TRBV15 and TRBJ1-5; D is undetermined. CDR3 length: 15 amino acids. Trimming removed 0 bases at V and 4 bases at J, with 10 bases between. Germline loops: CDR1 LNHNV, CDR2 YYDKDF (reference sequence). Here the CDR3 DNA reads TGTGCCACCAGCAGAGATAGGGCGGGGAATCAGCCCCAGCATTTT. This sequence encodes CATSRDRAGNQPQHF.

This clone has a handful of counts. The V gene is TRBV6-1, the J gene TRBJ1-2, with a tentative D call TRBD1 (5 bases). The V end was cut by 3 bases, the J end by 8 bases, with 19 bases between. The CDR3 spans 15 residues. In germline, CDR1 is MNHNS, CDR2 SASEGT. CDR3 nucleotide sequence: TGTGCCAGCAGTGAGGGACTAGGGACGGTCCCAGGCTACACCTTC. It codes for CASSEGLGTVPGYTF.

The rearrangement links TRBV5-8 to TRBJ2-7; 9 bases fit TRBD1. This CDR3 has 13 amino acids. CDR1 and CDR2 (germline): SGHTS, YDEGEE. V was clipped by 7 bases and J by 2 bases; unmatched bases: 4. CDR3 coding DNA: TGTGCCAGCGGACAGGGGCCAGCCTACGAGCAGTACTTC. Translating it yields CASGQGPAYEQYF.

The CDR3 protein is CASSLELGARGYTF. The CDR3 region has the DNA TGTGCCAGCAGCTTGGAGCTGGGGGCAAGGGGCTACACCTTC. V usage is TRBV5-6 and J usage is TRBJ1-2, with D possibly being TRBD1 (6 bases). This CDR3 contains 14 residues. V gave up 0 bases and J gave up 8 bases, with 14 bases separating them. Per germline, CDR1 SGHDT and CDR2 YYEEEE. The full variable domain, rest sourced from reference TRBV5-6 and TRBJ1-2, is DAGVTQSPTHLIKTRGQQVTLRCSPKSGHDTVSWYQQALGQGPQFIFQYYEEEERQRGNFPDRFSGHQFPNYSSELNVNALLLGDSALYLCASSLELGARGYTFGSGTRLTVV.

The V gene is TRBV9, the J gene TRBJ1-6; maybe TRBD1 (5 bases). The germline CDR1 and CDR2 sequences are SGDLS and YYNGEE. The CDR3 totals 16 residues. V lost 3 bases, J lost 11 bases, and 21 bases lay in between. CDR3 nucleotide sequence: TGTGCCAGCAGCGCCACCGTGGGTGGCGGGGCGACACCCCTCCACTTT. Translation: CASSATVGGGATPLHF.

The chain has TRBV5-4 and TRBJ1-1; 9 bases match TRBD1. There are 15 residues in the CDR3. CDR1 is SGHNT, CDR2 YYREEE, per germline (reference sequence). V lost 6 bases to trimming and J lost 5 bases; unmatched junction nucleotides: 11. CDR3 amino acids: CASTMGQGRRTEAFF. Written as DNA, the CDR3 is TGTGCCAGCACCATGGGACAGGGTAGGAGAACTGAAGCTTTCTTT.

This clone has a single count. The chain combines TRBV6-5 with TRBJ2-7; 13 nucleotides align to TRBD2. The V and J ends lost 4 bases and 0 bases, in that order; junction bases with no gene match: 3. In germline, CDR1 is MNHEY, CDR2 SVGAGI. This CDR3 spans 16 amino acids. This CDR3 is CASSSTSGGASYEQYF. In DNA, the CDR3 is TGTGCCAGCAGTTCAACTAGCGGGGGGGCCTCCTACGAGCAGTACTTC.